This TCR beta chain was found in a study of blood T cells in healthy people across ages. General study results and limits: Naive T cell percentage and TCR beta diversity correlated strongly.

Through a sample-barcoded 5' primer and a J-beta primer mix, a second PCR was run for roughly 6 to 12 cycles. TCRdb called the 5' RACE reads again in MiXCR, with one record for every CDR3 protein. The sample yields about 1.1 million distinct CDR3 sequences, 35% to 45% seen once. On this clonotype: What it binds is unknown.

V was trimmed by 3 bases and J by 3 bases, leaving 18 bases between them. The V gene's germline CDR1 is SGDLS and CDR2 YYNGEE. The CDR3 length is 16 residues. Isolation recovered at least 6.5 million PBMCs from every sample. Extracted total RNA amounted to at least 5.5 micrograms for each sample. Sequenced input: blood. The chain uses TRBV9 and TRBJ1-2; possible D gene TRBD1, 5 bases. The source of this sequence is a man between 18 and 35 years old in good health. The CDR3 region has the DNA TGTGCCAGCAGCGCCTCTAAAGGACAAGGCGACTATGGCTACACCTTC. It specifies CASSASKGQGDYGYTF.